These 15 T cell receptor beta chains were all obtained from the same sample, sequenced in a study of T cells after yellow fever vaccination. MiXCR, run by TCRdb on the 5' RACE reads, gives a single entry per CDR3 protein. The data hold about 430,000 distinct CDR3 sequences, with around a sixth observed a single time. The source material was PBMCs, sampled before the yellow fever booster vaccination. These receptors were collected from a man younger than 35 who received the YFV17D yellow fever vaccine.

V and J are TRBV6-5 and TRBJ2-2; D not resolved. The V gene lost 5 bases and the J gene lost 4 bases, with 11 bases spanning the gap. The germline V gene has CDR1 MNHEY and CDR2 SVGAGI. The CDR3 sequence is 14 residues long. The CDR3 reads CASSPLRATGELFF. For the CDR3, the DNA is TGTGCCAGCAGTCCCTTGCGCGCCACCGGGGAGCTGTTTTTT.

The rearrangement links TRBV10-3 to TRBJ1-6; D might be TRBD1 (5 bases). With 2 bases removed from V and 7 bases from J, the gap between germline ends came to 12 bases. This CDR3 is 15 amino acids long. Germline V gene sequence: CDR1 ENHRY, CDR2 SYGVKD. CDR3 amino acids: CAISEVGGKNSPLHF. The CDR3, as DNA: TGTGCCATCAGTGAGGTGGGGGGAAAAAATTCACCCCTCCACTTT.

Ten or more counts support this clonotype. The rearrangement uses TRBV5-1 and TRBJ1-5; 9 nucleotides agree with TRBD1. The V and J ends lost 2 bases and 4 bases, in that order; junction bases with no gene match: 4. The germline CDR1 and CDR2 sequences are SGHRS and YFSETQ. This CDR3 is 15 amino acids long. This chain's CDR3 is CASSFGDRANQPQHF. CDR3 sequence (DNA): TGCGCCAGCAGCTTCGGGGACAGGGCAAATCAGCCCCAGCATTTT.

V usage is TRBV5-4 and J usage is TRBJ2-7; 7 nucleotides line up with TRBD1. This CDR3 has 16 residues. J gave up 0 bases and V 7 bases, and 13 bases lay outside the gene matches. Germline-derived CDR1 and CDR2 are SGHNT and YYREEE (reference sequence). CDR3 DNA sequence: TGTGCCAGCGGACCGAATAGGGGGCCCTACTCCTACGAGCAGTACTTC. Its protein is CASGPNRGPYSYEQYF.

The chain recombines TRBV7-2 with TRBJ2-5; maybe TRBD1 (6 bases). There are 12 residues in the CDR3. Germline V CDR1 and CDR2: SGHTA, FQGNSA. The germline V and J ends were trimmed by 8 bases and 9 bases, with 16 bases remaining between them. The CDR3 reads CASSGQSRAQYF. As DNA, the CDR3 is TGTGCCAGCTCTGGACAGTCAAGGGCCCAGTACTTC.

This clonotype was recorded a few times. The rearrangement uses TRBV7-9 and TRBJ2-1, with D possibly matching TRBD2 (6 bases). Per germline, CDR1 SEHNR and CDR2 FQNEAQ (reference sequence). The CDR3 is 15 residues long. Trimming shortened V by 5 bases and J by 7 bases, and 18 bases separated the two germline ends. In DNA, the CDR3 is TGTGCCAGCAGCCCCAAGGTTCGGGAGCGAAATGAGCAGTTCTTC. It specifies CASSPKVRERNEQFF.

This clonotype has just a few counts. The rearrangement uses TRBV7-9 and TRBJ1-1, with 8 bases lining up with TRBD1. CDR3 length: 15 residues. V was pared by 0 bases and J by 4 bases, with 4 bases of the junction left unmatched. Germline V gene sequence: CDR1 SEHNR, CDR2 FQNEAQ (reference sequence). The CDR3 bases are TGTGCCAGCAGCTTAGCGACAGGGGTGGGCACTGAAGCTTTCTTT. It encodes CASSLATGVGTEAFF. The full variable domain, with the rest looked up from reference TRBV7-9 and TRBJ1-1, is DTGVSQNPRHKITKRGQNVTFRCDPISEHNRLYWYRQTLGQGPEFLTYFQNEAQLEKSRLLSDRFSAERPKGSFSTLEIQRTEQGDSAMYLCASSLATGVGTEAFFGQGTRLTVV.

The sample holds a few counts of this clonotype. The genes are TRBV6-2 or TRBV6-3 and TRBJ2-3; D might be TRBD2 (6 bases). V was clipped by 6 bases and J by 2 bases, with 12 bases between them. CDR1 is MNHEY, CDR2 SVGEGT, per germline. There are 14 residues in the CDR3. In DNA form, the CDR3 reads TGTGCCAGCAGCCCGGAGGGGTCCACAGATACGCAGTATTTT. Its protein is CASSPEGSTDTQYF.

This clonotype was picked up one time. The chain has TRBV12-5 and TRBJ2-7; a weak D match, TRBD1 (6 bases). Trimming left V 2 bases short and J 3 bases short, with 14 bases between. The CDR3 is made up of 15 amino acids. Germline CDR1 and CDR2: LGHNT and FRNRAP. The chain's CDR3 is CASGLSQGRGYEQYF. DNA of the CDR3: TGTGCTAGTGGTTTGTCACAGGGTCGGGGCTACGAGCAGTACTTC.

This clonotype was recorded at least ten times. The rearrangement links TRBV15 to TRBJ1-1; D gene uncertain. Trimming took 1 base from V and 5 from J, leaving 8 bases between them. CDR3 length: 13 residues. In germline, CDR1 is LNHNV, CDR2 YYDKDF (reference sequence). The CDR3 is CATSRGVGTEAFF. For the CDR3, the DNA is TGTGCCACCAGCAGAGGAGTGGGAACTGAAGCTTTCTTT. The variable domain in full, completed from reference TRBV15 and TRBJ1-1, reads DAMVIQNPRYQVTQFGKPVTLSCSQTLNHNVMYWYQQKSSQAPKLLFHYYDKDFNNEADTPDNFQSRRPNTSFCFLDIRSPGLGDTAMYLCATSRGVGTEAFFGQGTRLTVV.

This sequence joins TRBV29-1 and TRBJ2-3; TRBD2 agrees at 7 bases. J was trimmed by 6 bases and V by 2 bases; bases with no gene match: 2. CDR1 and CDR2 (germline): SQVTM, ANQGSEA. CDR3 length: 12 residues. The CDR3 reads CSVESGDDTQYF. DNA for the CDR3: TGCAGCGTTGAAAGCGGGGATGATACGCAGTATTTT.

The CDR3 DNA reads TGTGCCAGCACCTCTCCCAGCAGGAATCAGCCCCAGCATTTT. This sequence encodes CASTSPSRNQPQHF. The chain combines TRBV6-6 with TRBJ1-5, with unresolved D. The CDR3 has 14 residues. Germline CDR1 MNHNY, CDR2 SVGAGI (reference sequence). The V end was cut by 7 bases, the J end by 4 bases, with 14 bases between.

This clonotype was detected only a few times. V and J are TRBV12-3 or TRBV12-4 and TRBJ2-1; the match to TRBD2 covers 11 bases. V was clipped by 8 bases and J by 14 bases; unmatched bases: 14. This CDR3 region has 14 residues. CDR3 nucleotides: TGTGCCAGCTCCTCAATGACTAGCGGGATTGGGGAGTTCTTC. Amino acids: CASSSMTSGIGEFF.

This clonotype has just a few counts. The gene calls are TRBV4-2 and TRBJ2-4; D uncertain. V lost 0 bases to trimming and J lost 7 bases, with 7 bases between them. The CDR3 covers 13 residues. Germline loops: CDR1 LGHNA, CDR2 YNFKEQ. CDR3 sequence: CASSQDTFNIQYF. The DNA for the CDR3 is TGTGCCAGCAGCCAAGATACCTTCAACATTCAGTACTTC.

This clonotype has just a few counts. The rearrangement joins TRBV6-5 to TRBJ1-6; D gene ambiguous. Trimming cost V 6 bases and J 5 bases, with 14 bases left between them. The CDR3 is 15 amino acids. Germline lookup yields CDR1 MNHEY and CDR2 SVGAGI. The CDR3 sequence: CASSSTVRHNSPLHF. For the CDR3, the DNA is TGTGCCAGCAGCTCGACGGTTCGTCATAATTCACCCCTCCACTTT.